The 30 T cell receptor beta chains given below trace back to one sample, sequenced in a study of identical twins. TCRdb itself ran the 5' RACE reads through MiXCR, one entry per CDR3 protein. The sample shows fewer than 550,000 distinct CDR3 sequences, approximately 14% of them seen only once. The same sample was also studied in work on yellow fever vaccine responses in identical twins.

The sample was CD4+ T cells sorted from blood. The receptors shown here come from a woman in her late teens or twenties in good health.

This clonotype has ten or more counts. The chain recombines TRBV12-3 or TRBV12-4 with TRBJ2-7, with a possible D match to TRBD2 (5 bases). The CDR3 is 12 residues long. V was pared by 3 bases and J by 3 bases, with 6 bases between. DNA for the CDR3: TGTGCCAGCAGTTTCCGGGACTACGAGCAGTACTTC. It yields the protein CASSFRDYEQYF.

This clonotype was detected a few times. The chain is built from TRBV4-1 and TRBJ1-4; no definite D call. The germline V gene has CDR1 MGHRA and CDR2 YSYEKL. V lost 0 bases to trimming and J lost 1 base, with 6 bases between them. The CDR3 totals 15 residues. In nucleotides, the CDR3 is TGCGCCAGCAGCCAAGATGGGTTAACTAATGAAAAACTGTTTTTT. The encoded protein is CASSQDGLTNEKLFF.

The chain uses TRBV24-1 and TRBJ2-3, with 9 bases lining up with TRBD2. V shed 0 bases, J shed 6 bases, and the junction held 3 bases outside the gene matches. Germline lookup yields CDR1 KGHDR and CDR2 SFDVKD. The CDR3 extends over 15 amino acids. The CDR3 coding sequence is TGTGCCACCAGTGATTTGCAACTAGCGGGCGATACGCAGTATTTT. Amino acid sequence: CATSDLQLAGDTQYF.

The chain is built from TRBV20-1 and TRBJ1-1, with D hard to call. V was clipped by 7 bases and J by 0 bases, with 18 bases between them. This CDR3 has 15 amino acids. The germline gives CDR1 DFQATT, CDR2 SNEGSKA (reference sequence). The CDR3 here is CSVLERATVNTEAFF. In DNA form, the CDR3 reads TGCAGTGTCCTAGAGCGGGCGACGGTGAACACTGAAGCTTTCTTT.

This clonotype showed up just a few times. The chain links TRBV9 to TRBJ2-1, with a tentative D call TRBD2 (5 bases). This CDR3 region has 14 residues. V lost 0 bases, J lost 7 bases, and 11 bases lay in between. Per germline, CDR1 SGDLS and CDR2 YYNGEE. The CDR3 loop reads CASSVAAAWNEQFF. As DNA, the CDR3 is TGTGCCAGCAGCGTAGCAGCGGCCTGGAATGAGCAGTTCTTC.

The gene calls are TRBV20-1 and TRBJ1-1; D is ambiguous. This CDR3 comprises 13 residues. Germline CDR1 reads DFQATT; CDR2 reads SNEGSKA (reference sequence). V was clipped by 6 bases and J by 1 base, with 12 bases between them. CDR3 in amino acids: CSALSGKNTEAFF. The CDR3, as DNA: TGCAGTGCGCTGTCGGGAAAGAACACTGAAGCTTTCTTT.

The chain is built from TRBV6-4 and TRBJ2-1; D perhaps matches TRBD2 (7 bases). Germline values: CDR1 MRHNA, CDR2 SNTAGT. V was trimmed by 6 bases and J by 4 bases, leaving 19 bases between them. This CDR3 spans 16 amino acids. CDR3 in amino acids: CASRREGGTIYNEQFF. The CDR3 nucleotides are TGTGCCAGCAGACGCGAGGGGGGGACAATTTACAATGAGCAGTTCTTC.

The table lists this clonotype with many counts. The CDR3 loop reads CASSLGMQSAFF. CDR3 coding DNA: TGTGCCAGCAGCCTGGGAATGCAGTCAGCTTTCTTT. The chain couples TRBV5-5 to TRBJ1-1; D remains unclear. CDR1 is SGHKS and CDR2 is YYEKEE in the germline V gene (reference sequence). V lost 4 bases and J lost 10, with 14 bases in between. This CDR3 is 12 amino acids long.

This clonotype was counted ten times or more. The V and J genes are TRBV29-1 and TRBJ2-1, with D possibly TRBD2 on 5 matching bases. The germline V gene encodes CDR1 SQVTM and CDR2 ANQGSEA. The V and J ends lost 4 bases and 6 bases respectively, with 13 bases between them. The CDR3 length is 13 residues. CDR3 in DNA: TGCAGCGTTGTACTAGGAGGAGGCAATGAGCAGTTCTTC. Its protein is CSVVLGGGNEQFF.

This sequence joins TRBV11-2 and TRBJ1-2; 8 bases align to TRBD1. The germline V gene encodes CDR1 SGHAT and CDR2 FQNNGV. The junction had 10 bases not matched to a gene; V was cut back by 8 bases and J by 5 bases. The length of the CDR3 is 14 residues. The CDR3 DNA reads TGTGCCAGCTCCACCCAGACAGGGGTTTATGGCTACACCTTC. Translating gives CASSTQTGVYGYTF.

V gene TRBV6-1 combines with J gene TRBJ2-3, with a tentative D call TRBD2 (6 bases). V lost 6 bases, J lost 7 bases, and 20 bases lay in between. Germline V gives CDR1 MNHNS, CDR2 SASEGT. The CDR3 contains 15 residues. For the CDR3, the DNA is TGTGCCAGCAGCCCCCCCACCGCGGGAAGCCATACGCAGTATTTT. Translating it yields CASSPPTAGSHTQYF.

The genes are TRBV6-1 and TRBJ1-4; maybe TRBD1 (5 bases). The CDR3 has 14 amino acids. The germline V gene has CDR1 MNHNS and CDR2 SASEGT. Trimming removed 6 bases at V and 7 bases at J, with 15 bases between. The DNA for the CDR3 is TGTGCCAGCAGCTGGAGGGGCCCCGGTGAAAAACTGTTTTTT. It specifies CASSWRGPGEKLFF.

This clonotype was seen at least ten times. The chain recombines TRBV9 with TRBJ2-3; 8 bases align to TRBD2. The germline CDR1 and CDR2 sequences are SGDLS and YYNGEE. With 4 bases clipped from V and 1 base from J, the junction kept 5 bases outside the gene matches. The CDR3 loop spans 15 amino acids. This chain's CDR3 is CASSRSSGRTDTQYF. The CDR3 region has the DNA TGTGCCAGCAGCAGATCTAGCGGGCGCACAGATACGCAGTATTTT. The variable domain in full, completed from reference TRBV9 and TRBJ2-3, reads DSGVTQTPKHLITATGQRVTLRCSPRSGDLSVYWYQQSLDQGLQFLIQYYNGEERAKGNILERFSAQQFPDLHSELNLSSLELGDSALYFCASSRSSGRTDTQYFGPGTRLTVL.

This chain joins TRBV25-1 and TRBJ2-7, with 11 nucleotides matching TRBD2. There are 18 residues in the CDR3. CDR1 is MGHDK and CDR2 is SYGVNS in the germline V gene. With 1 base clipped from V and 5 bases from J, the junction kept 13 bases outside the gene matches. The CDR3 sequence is CASSESHPTSGSKNEQYF. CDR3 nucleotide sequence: TGTGCCAGCAGTGAATCACATCCTACTAGCGGGAGTAAGAACGAGCAGTACTTC.

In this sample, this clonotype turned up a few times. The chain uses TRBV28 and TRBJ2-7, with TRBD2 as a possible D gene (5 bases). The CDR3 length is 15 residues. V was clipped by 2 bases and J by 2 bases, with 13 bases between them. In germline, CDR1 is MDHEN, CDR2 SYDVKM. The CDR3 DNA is TGTGCCAGCAGTTTAAGAGGGAACTTAGCCTACGAGCAGTACTTC. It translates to CASSLRGNLAYEQYF.

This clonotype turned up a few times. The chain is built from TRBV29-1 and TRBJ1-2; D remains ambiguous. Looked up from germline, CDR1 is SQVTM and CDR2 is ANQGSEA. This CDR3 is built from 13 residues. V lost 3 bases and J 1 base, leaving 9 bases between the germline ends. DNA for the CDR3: TGCAGCGTTGAGTGGCAGAATAACTATGGCTACACCTTC. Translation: CSVEWQNNYGYTF.

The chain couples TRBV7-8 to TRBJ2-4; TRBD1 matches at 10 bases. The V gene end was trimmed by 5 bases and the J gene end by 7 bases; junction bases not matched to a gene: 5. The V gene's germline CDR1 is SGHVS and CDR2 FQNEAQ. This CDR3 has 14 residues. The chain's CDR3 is CASSPTGGTNIQYF. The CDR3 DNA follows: TGTGCCAGCAGCCCGACAGGGGGCACTAACATTCAGTACTTC. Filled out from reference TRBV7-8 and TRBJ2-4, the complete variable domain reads GAGVSQSPRYKVAKRGQDVALRCDPISGHVSLFWYQQALGQGPEFLTYFQNEAQLDKSGLPSDRFFAERPEGSVSTLKIQRTQQEDSAVYLCASSPTGGTNIQYFGAGTRLSVL.

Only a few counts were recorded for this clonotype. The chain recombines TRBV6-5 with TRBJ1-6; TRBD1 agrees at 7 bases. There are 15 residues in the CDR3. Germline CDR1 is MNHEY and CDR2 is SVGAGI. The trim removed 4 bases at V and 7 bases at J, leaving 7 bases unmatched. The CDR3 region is CASSSSGGQNSPLHF. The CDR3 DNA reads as TGTGCCAGCAGTTCGTCAGGGGGTCAGAATTCACCCCTCCACTTT.

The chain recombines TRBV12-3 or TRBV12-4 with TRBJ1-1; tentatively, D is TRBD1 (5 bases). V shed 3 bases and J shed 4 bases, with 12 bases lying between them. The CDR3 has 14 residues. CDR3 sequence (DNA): TGTGCCAGCAGTTTCGGGACCTCCCCCACTGAAGCTTTCTTT. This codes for CASSFGTSPTEAFF.

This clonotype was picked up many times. CDR3 sequence reads: CASSLTRDLNTEAFF. The CDR3 nucleotides are TGCGCCAGCAGCCTCACCCGGGACCTCAACACTGAAGCTTTCTTT. The V gene is TRBV4-1, the J gene TRBJ1-1, with D possibly being TRBD1 (5 bases). The CDR3 extends over 15 amino acids. V shed 4 bases and J shed 2 bases, with 14 bases lying between them. CDR1 is MGHRA, CDR2 YSYEKL, per germline.

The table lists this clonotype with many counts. CDR3 sequence reads: CSARDRKSWVGVTDTQYF. CDR3 nucleotide sequence: TGCAGTGCTAGAGATCGGAAAAGCTGGGTCGGGGTCACAGATACGCAGTATTTT. The rearrangement links TRBV20-1 to TRBJ2-3; weak D call: TRBD2 (5 bases). Germline-derived CDR1 and CDR2 are DFQATT and SNEGSKA (reference sequence). The V end was cut by 0 bases, the J end by 2 bases, with 21 bases between. The CDR3 length is 18 residues.

The CDR3 sequence is CSARDRSGSYNEQFF. The CDR3, as DNA: TGCAGTGCTAGAGATAGAAGCGGTTCCTACAATGAGCAGTTCTTC. V and J are TRBV20-1 and TRBJ2-1, with D perhaps TRBD2 (5 bases). The length of the CDR3 is 15 residues. CDR1 is DFQATT and CDR2 is SNEGSKA in the germline V gene (reference sequence). Trimming shortened V by 0 bases and J by 1 base, and 10 bases separated the two germline ends.

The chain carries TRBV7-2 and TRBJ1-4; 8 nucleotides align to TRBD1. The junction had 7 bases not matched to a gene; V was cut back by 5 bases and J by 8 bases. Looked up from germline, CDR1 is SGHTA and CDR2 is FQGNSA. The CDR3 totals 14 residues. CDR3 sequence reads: CASSERQGREKLFF. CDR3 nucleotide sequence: TGTGCCAGCAGCGAGCGACAGGGGCGGGAAAAACTGTTTTTT.

CDR3 sequence reads: CASSPIPGPTSYEQYV. The CDR3 DNA sequence: TGTGCCAGCTCACCGATTCCGGGACCGACCTCCTACGAGCAGTACGTC. This chain connects TRBV18 to TRBJ2-7; the D call may be TRBD1 or TRBD2 (5 bases each). CDR1 and CDR2 from the germline V gene are KGHSH and LQKENI. V was clipped by 3 bases and J by 0 bases, with 15 bases between them. This CDR3 comprises 16 residues.

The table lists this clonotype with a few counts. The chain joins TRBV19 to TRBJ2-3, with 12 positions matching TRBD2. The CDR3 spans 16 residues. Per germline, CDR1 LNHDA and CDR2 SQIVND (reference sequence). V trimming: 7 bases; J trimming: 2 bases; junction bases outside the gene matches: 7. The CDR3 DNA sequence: TGTGCCAGTACTGAGACTAGCGGGGGCCTCACAGATACGCAGTATTTT. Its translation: CASTETSGGLTDTQYF.

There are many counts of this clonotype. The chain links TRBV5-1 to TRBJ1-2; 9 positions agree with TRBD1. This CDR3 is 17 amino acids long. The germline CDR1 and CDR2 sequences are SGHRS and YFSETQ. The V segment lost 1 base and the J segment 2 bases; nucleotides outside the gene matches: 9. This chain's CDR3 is CASSLSGPGQGNYGYTF. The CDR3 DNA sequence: TGCGCCAGCAGCTTGTCCGGCCCCGGACAGGGGAACTATGGCTACACCTTC.

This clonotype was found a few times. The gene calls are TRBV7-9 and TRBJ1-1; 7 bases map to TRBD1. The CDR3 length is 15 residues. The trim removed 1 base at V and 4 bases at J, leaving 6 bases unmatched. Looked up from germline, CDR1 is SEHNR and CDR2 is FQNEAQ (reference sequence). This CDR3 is CASSLENRGGTEAFF. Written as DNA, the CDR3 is TGTGCCAGCAGCTTAGAGAACAGGGGAGGCACTGAAGCTTTCTTT. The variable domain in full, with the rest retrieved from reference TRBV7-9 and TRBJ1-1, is DTGVSQNPRHKITKRGQNVTFRCDPISEHNRLYWYRQTLGQGPEFLTYFQNEAQLEKSRLLSDRFSAERPKGSFSTLEIQRTEQGDSAMYLCASSLENRGGTEAFFGQGTRLTVV.

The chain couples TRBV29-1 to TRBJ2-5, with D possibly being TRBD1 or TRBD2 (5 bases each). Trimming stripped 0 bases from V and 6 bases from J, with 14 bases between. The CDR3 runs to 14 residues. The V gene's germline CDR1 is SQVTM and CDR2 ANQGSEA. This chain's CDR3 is CSVEDQRGAKTQYF. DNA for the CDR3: TGCAGCGTTGAAGATCAGCGAGGGGCGAAGACCCAGTACTTC.

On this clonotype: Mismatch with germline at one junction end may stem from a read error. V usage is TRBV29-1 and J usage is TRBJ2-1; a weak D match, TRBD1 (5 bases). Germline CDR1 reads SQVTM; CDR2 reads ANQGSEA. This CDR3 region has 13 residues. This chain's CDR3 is CSVEGKGNNKQFF. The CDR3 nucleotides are TGCAGCGTTGAAGGGAAGGGGAACAATAAGCAGTTCTTC.

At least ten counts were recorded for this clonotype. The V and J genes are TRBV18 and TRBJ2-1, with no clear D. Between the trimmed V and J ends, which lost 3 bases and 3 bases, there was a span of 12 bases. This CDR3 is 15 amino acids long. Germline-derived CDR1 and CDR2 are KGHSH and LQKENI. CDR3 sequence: CASSPDKRNYNEQFF. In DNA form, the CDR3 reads TGTGCCAGCTCACCGGATAAGAGGAACTACAATGAGCAGTTCTTC.